This TCR beta chain was obtained from a study of cytomegalovirus exposure and HLA in healthy donors. The wider study: Earlier work reported 117 million unique TCR beta sequences from 170 million or so T cells. Findings of the study overall: Cytomegalovirus-associated TCR beta chains were listed, numbering 150 to 200. CMV antigen specificity was confirmed in vitro for three CMV-associated chains.

All the people who gave samples were healthy bone marrow donors. Comment on this clone: Its matching antigen is unknown.

Germline V gives CDR1 MNHNY, CDR2 SVGAGI (reference sequence). V dropped 4 bases and J dropped 6 bases, with 19 bases sitting between them. The CDR3 spans 15 residues. In the PCR, 60 Vbeta and 13 Jbeta primers were used. Only in-frame clones appear in the TCRdb table, and some are missing; sequencing was by immunoSEQ multiplex PCR. The sample records about 130,000 clones, 75% to 85% being singletons. The source material was PBMCs. The TCR was taken from a man aged 25 to 40 in good health and CMV-seropositive. The chain links TRBV6-6 to TRBJ2-7; D is possibly TRBD1 (6 bases). The CDR3 DNA follows: TGTGCCAGCAGTTCCTTCGATCAGGGGTCTTCCGAGCAGTACTTC. As protein: CASSSFDQGSSEQYF.